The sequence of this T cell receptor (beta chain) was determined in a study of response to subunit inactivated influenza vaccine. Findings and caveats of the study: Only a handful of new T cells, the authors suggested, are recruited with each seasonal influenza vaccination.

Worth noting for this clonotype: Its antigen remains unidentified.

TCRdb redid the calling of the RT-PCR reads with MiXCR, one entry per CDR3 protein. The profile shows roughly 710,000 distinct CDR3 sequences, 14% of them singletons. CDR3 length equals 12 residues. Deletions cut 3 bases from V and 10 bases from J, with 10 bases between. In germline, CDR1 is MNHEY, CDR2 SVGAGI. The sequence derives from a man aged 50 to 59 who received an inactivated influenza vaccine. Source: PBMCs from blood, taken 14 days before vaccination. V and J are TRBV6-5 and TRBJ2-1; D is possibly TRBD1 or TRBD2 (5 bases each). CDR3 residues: CASSYIWGEQFF. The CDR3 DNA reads TGTGCCAGCAGTTATATCTGGGGGGAGCAGTTCTTC.